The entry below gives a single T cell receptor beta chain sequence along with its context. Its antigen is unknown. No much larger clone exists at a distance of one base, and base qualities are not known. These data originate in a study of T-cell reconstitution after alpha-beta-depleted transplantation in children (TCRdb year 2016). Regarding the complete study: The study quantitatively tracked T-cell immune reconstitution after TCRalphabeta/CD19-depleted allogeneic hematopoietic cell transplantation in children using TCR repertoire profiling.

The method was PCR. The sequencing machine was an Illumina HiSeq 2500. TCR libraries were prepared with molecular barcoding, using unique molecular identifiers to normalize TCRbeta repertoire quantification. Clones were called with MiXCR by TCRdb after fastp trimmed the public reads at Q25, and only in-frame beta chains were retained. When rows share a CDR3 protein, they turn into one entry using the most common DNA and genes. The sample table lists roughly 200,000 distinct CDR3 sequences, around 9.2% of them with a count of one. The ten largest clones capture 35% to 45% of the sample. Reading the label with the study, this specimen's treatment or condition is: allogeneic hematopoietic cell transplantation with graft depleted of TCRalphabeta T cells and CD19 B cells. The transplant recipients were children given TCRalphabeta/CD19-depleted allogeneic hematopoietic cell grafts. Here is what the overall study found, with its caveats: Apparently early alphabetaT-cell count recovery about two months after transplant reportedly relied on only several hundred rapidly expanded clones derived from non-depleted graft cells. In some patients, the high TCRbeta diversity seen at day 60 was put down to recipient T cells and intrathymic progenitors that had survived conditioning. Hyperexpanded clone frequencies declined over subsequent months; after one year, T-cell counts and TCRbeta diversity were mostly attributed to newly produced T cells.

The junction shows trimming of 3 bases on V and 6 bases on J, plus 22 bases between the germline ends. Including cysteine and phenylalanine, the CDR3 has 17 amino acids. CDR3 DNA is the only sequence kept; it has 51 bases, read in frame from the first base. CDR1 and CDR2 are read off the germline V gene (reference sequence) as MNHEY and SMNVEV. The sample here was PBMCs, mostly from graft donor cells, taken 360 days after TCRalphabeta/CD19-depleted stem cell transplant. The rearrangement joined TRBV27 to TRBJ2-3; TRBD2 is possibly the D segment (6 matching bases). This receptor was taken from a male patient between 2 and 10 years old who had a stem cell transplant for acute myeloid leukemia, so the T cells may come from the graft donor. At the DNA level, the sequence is TGTGCCAGCAGTTTTTCAGAGGGGAGAGGAGGGGATGATACGCAGTATTTT. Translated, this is CASSFSEGRGGDDTQYF.